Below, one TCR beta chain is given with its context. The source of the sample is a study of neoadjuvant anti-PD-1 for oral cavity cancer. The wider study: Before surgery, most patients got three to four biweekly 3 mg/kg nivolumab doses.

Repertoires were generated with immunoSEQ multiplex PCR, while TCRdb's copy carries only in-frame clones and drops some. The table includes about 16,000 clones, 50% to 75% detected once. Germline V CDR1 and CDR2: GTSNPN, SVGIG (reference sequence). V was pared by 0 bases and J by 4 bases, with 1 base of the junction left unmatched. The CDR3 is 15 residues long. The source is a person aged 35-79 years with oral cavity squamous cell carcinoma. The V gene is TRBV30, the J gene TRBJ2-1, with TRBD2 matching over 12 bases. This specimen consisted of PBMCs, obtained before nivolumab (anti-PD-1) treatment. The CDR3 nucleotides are TGTGCCTGGAGTGTGACTAGCGGGAGATACAATGAGCAGTTCTTC. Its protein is CAWSVTSGRYNEQFF.